Here is one T cell receptor (beta chain) with its context. Antigen unknown. The sample originates from a study of blood T cells in healthy people across ages. The germline CDR1 and CDR2 sequences are SNHLY and FYNNEI. The CDR3 spans 13 residues. Together with a sample-barcoded 5' primer, a J-beta primer mix was included in a second PCR lasting roughly 6 to 12 cycles. The study obtained at least 2.5 million CDR3-containing paired-end reads from every sample. Each CDR3 protein gets one entry after TCRdb re-called the 5' RACE reads with MiXCR. The data contain roughly 1.9 million distinct CDR3 sequences, about 39% of them singletons. Study-level results: Roughly linear age-related decline in beta diversity appeared, significant by age 40.

The specimen was blood. The chain uses TRBV2 and TRBJ2-4; D call uncertain. The J call may be wrong; the DNA end is better matched by TRBJ2-5. This receptor was identified in a human donor in good health. The CDR3 protein is CASSDYIQETQYF. CDR3 sequence (DNA): TGTGCCAGCAGTGACTACATACAAGAGACCCAGTACTTC.